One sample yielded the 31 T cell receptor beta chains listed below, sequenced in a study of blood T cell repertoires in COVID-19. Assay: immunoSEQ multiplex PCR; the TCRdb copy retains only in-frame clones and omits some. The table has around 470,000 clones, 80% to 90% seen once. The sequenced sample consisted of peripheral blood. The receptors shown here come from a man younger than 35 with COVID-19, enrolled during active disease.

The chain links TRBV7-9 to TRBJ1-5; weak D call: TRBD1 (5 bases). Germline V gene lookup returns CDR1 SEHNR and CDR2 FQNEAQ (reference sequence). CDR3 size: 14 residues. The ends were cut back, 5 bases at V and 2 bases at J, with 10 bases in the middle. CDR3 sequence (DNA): TGTGCCAGCAGCGCAGGGTCGGGCAATCAGCCCCAGCATTTT. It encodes CASSAGSGNQPQHF.

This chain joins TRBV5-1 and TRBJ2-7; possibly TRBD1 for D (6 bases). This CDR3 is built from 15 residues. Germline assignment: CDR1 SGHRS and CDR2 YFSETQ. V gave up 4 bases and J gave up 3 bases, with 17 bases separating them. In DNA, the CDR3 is TGCGCCAGCAGCCCCTTTGGGGGCGTCCTCTACGAGCAGTACTTC. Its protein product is CASSPFGGVLYEQYF.

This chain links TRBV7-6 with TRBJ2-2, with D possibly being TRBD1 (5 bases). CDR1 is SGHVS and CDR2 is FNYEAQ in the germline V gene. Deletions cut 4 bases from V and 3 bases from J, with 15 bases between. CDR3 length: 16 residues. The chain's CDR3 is CASSWGIQTDTGELFF. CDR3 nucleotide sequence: TGTGCCAGCAGCTGGGGCATACAGACAGACACCGGGGAGCTGTTTTTT.

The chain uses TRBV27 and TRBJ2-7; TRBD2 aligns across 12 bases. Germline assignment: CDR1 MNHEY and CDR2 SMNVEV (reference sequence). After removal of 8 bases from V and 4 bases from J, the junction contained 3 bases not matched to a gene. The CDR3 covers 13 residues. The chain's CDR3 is CASGTSGRYEQYF. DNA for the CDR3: TGTGCCAGCGGGACTAGCGGGCGATACGAGCAGTACTTC.

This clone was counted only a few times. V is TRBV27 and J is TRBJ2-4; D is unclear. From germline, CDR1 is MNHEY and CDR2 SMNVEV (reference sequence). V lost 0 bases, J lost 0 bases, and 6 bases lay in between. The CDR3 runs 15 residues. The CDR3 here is CASSLSGLAKNIQYF. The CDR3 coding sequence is TGTGCCAGCAGTTTATCGGGCCTAGCCAAAAACATTCAGTACTTC.

The CDR3 reads CSVEGSGVYNEQFF. CDR3 nucleotide sequence: TGCAGCGTTGAAGGTAGCGGGGTCTACAATGAGCAGTTCTTC. The chain carries TRBV29-1 and TRBJ2-1; 8 nucleotides line up with TRBD2. The V gene end was trimmed by 1 base and the J gene end by 3 bases; junction bases not matched to a gene: 2. There are 14 residues in the CDR3. The germline V gene has CDR1 SQVTM and CDR2 ANQGSEA.

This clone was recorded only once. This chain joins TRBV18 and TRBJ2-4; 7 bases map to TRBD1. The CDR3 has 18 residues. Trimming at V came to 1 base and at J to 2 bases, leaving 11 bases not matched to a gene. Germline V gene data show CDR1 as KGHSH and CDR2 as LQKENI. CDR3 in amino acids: CASSPLPPIQGPKNIQYF. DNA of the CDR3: TGTGCCAGCTCACCACTCCCCCCCATACAGGGGCCCAAAAACATTCAGTACTTC.

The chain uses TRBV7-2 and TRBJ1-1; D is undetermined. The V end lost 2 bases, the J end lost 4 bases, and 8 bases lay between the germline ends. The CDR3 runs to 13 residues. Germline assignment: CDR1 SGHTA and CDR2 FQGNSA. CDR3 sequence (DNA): TGTGCCAGCAGCTTAACCTTGAGCACTGAAGCTTTCTTT. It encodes CASSLTLSTEAFF.

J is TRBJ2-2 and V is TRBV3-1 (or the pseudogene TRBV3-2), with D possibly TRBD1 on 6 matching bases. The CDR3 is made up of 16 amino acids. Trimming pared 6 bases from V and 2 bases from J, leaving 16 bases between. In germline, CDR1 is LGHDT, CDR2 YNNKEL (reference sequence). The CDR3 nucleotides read TGTGCCAGCAGAATGTGGCAGGGGCGTAACACCGGGGAGCTGTTTTTT. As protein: CASRMWQGRNTGELFF.

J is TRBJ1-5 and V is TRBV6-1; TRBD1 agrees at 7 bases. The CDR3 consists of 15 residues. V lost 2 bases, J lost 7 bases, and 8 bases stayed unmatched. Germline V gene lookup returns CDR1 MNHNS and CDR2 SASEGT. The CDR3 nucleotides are TGTGCCAGCAGTGAAAGGGCAGGGGGTGTGCAGCCCCAGCATTTT. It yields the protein CASSERAGGVQPQHF.

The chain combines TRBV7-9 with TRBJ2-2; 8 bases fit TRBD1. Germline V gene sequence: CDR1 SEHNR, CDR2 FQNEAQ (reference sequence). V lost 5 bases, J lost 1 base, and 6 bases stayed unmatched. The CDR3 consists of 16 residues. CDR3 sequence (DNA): TGTGCCAGCAGCCGTCCCGGGACAGGGAACACCGGGGAGCTGTTTTTT. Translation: CASSRPGTGNTGELFF.

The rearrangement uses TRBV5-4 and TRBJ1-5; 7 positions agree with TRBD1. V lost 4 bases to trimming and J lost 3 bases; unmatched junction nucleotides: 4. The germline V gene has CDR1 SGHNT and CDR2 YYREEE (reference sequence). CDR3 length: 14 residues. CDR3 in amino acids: CASSRQGTNQPQHF. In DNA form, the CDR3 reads TGTGCCAGCAGCCGACAGGGCACCAATCAGCCCCAGCATTTT.

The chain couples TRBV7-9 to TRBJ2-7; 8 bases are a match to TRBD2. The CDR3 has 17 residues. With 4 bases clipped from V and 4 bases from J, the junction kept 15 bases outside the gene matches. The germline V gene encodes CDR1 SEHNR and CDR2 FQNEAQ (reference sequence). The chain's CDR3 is CASSSVGGGLGLYEQYF. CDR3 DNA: TGTGCCAGCAGCTCCGTGGGTGGGGGACTAGGGTTATACGAGCAGTACTTC.

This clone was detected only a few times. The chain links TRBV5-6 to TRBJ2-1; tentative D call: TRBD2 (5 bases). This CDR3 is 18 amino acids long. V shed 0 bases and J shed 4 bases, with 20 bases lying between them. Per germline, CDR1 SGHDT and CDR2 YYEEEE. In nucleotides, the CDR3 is TGTGCCAGCAGCTTGGCCCCCGGCGGTAGCCGGGGATACAATGAGCAGTTCTTC. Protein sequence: CASSLAPGGSRGYNEQFF.

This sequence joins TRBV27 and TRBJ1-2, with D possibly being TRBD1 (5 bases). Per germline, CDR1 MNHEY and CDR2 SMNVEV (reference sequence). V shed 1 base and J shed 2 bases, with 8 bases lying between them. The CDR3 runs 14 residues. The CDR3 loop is CASSLWGGNYGYTF. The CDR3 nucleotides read TGTGCCAGCAGTTTATGGGGCGGCAACTATGGCTACACCTTC.

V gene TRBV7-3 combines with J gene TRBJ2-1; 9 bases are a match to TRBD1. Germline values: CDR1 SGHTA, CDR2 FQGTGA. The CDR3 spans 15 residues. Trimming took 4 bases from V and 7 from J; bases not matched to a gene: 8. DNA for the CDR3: TGTGCCAGCAGCTATACAGGGACAGGGACTAATGAGCAGTTCTTC. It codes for CASSYTGTGTNEQFF. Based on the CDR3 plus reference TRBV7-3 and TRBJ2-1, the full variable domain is GAGVSQTPSNKVTEKGKYVELRCDPISGHTALYWYRQSLGQGPEFLIYFQGTGAADDSGLPNDRFFAVRPEGSVSTLKIQRTERGDSAVYLCASSYTGTGTNEQFFGPGTRLTVL.

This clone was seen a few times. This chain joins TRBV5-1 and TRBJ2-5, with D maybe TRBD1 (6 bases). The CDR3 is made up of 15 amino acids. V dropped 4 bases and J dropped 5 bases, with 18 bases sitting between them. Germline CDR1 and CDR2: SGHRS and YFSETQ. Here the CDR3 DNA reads TGCGCCAGCAGCAGCCGACTGACAGGCAGGGAGACCCAGTACTTC. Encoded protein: CASSSRLTGRETQYF.

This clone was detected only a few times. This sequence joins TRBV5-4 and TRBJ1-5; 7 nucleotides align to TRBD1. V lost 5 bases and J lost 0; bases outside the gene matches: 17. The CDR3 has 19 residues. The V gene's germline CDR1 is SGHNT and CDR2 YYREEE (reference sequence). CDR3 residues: CASRLQGRPLNYSNQPQHF. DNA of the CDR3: TGTGCCAGCAGGTTACAGGGGCGACCTTTGAATTATAGCAATCAGCCCCAGCATTTT.

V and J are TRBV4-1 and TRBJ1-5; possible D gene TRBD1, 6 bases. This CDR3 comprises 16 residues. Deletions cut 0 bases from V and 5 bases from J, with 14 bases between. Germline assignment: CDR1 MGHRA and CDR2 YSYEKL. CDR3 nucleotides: TGCGCCAGCAGCCAAGATTACGGGACACCCGATCAGCCCCAGCATTTT. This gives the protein CASSQDYGTPDQPQHF.

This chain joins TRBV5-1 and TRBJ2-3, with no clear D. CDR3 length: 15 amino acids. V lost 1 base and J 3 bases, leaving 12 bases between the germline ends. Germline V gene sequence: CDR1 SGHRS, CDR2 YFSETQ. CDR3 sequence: CASSLNPRKTDTQYF. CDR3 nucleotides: TGCGCCAGCAGCTTGAACCCTAGAAAGACAGATACGCAGTATTTT.

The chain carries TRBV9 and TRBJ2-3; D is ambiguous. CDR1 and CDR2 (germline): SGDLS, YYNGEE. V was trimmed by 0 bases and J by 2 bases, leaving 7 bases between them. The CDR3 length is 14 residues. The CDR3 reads CASSVAQNTDTQYF. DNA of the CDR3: TGTGCCAGCAGCGTAGCACAGAACACAGATACGCAGTATTTT. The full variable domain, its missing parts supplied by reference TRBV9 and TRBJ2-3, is DSGVTQTPKHLITATGQRVTLRCSPRSGDLSVYWYQQSLDQGLQFLIQYYNGEERAKGNILERFSAQQFPDLHSELNLSSLELGDSALYFCASSVAQNTDTQYFGPGTRLTVL.

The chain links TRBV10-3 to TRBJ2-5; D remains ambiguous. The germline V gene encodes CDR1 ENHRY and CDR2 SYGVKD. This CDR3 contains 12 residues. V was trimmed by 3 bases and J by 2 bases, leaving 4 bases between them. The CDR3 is CAISDKQETQYF. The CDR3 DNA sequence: TGTGCCATCAGTGACAAACAAGAGACCCAGTACTTC.

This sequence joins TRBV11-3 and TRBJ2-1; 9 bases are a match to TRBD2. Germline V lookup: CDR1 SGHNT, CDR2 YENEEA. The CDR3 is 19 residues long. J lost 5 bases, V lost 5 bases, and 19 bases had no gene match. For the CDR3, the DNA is TGTGCCAGCAGCCCACCCCCGCTTATTGTAGCGGGGGTAAACAATGAGCAGTTCTTC. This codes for CASSPPPLIVAGVNNEQFF.

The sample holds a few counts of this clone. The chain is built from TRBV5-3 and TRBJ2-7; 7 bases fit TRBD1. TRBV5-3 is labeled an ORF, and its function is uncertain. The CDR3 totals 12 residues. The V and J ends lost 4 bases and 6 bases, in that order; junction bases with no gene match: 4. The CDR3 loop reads CARSTTGAEQYF. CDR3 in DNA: TGTGCCAGAAGCACCACAGGGGCCGAGCAGTACTTC.

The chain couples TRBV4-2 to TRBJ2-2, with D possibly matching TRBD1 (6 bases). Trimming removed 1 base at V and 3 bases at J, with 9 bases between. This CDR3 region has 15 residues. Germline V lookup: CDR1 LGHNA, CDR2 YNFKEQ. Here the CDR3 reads CASSQVDRYTGELFF. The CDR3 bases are TGTGCCAGCAGCCAAGTCGACAGGTACACCGGGGAGCTGTTTTTT.

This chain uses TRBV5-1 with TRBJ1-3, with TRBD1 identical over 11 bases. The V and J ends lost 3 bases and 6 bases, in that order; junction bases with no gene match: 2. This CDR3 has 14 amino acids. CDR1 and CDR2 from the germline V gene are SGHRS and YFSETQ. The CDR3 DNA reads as TGCGCCAGCAGCTGGACAGGGGGCGAAAACACCATATATTTT. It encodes CASSWTGGENTIYF.

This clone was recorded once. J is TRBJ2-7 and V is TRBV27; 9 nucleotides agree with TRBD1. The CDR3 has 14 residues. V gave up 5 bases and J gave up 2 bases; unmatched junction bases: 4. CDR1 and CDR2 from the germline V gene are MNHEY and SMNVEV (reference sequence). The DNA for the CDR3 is TGTGCCAGCAGTAGAACAGGGGGCGCCTACGAGCAGTACTTC. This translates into CASSRTGGAYEQYF.

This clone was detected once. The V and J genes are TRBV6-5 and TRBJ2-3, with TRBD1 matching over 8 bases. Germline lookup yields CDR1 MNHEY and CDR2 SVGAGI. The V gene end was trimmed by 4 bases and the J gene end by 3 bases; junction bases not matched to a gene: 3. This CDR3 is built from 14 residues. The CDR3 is CASSSGGETDTQYF. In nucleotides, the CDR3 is TGTGCCAGCAGTTCAGGGGGCGAAACAGATACGCAGTATTTT.

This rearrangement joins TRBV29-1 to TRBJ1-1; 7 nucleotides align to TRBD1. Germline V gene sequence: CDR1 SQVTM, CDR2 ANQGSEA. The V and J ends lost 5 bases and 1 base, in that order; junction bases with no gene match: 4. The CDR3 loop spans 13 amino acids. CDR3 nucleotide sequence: TGCAGCGTTAAGACAGGGTCGAACACTGAAGCTTTCTTT. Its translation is CSVKTGSNTEAFF.

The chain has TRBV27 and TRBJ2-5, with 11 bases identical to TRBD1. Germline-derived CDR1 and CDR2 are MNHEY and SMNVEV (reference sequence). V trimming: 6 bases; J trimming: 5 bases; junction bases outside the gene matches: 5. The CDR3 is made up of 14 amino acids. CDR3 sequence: CASRRTGGRETQYF. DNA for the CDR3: TGTGCCAGCAGACGGACAGGGGGCCGGGAGACCCAGTACTTC.

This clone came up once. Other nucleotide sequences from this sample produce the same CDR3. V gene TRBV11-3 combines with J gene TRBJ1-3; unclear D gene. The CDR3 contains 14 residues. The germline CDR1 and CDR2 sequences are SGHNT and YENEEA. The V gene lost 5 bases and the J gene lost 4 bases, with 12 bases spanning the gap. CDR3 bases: TGTGCCAGCAGCCCGACTGTAAGCGGAAACACCATATATTTT. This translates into CASSPTVSGNTIYF.